This entry is about one T cell receptor (beta chain). This specimen comes from a study of blood T cell repertoires in COVID-19. Overall study: Collection of acute and convalescent COVID-19 samples took place in the United States, Italy and Spain. From T cells, B-cell-depleted T cells, or PBMCs came the material, which was cDNA or gDNA.

In the authors' workflow: Cell counts per sample came from amplifying reference gene primers. Using immunoSEQ multiplex PCR, the repertoire was profiled, and TCRdb retains in-frame clones only, with some absent. That table furnishes V, J and clone size, whereas the DNA furnished D and trimming. This table has under 200,000 clones, 86% appearing once. The specimen sequenced was peripheral blood. This TCR was recovered from a woman of 80 years or more in a cohort sampled during active or convalescent COVID-19.

This chain's CDR3 is CASSFLGAGAGNTIYF. In DNA form, the CDR3 reads TGTGCCAGCAGCTTCCTGGGGGCCGGGGCTGGAAACACCATATATTTT. The chain couples TRBV7-2 to TRBJ1-3, with TRBD1 as a possible D gene (6 bases). Trimming left V 3 bases short and J 2 bases short, with 14 bases between. The V gene's germline CDR1 is SGHTA and CDR2 FQGNSA. This CDR3 spans 16 amino acids.